Presented here are 31 T cell receptor beta chains from one specimen sequenced in a study of shared clonotypes between healthy human individuals. Produced via immunoSEQ multiplex PCR; TCRdb's table is partial and in-frame only. The sample shows hundreds of thousands of clones, 73% of them seen only once. The specimen sequenced was memory CD4+ T cells sorted from blood. Subset specified: CD45RA-negative fraction. Receptors were obtained from a woman in her 30s in good health.

V is TRBV28 and J is TRBJ2-7; 8 nucleotides align to TRBD2. The CDR3 is 15 residues long. The germline V gene encodes CDR1 MDHEN and CDR2 SYDVKM. The V and J ends lost 6 bases and 6 bases, in that order; junction bases with no gene match: 13. The CDR3 nucleotides read TGTGCCAGCAGGAGTTTCGCGGGAGGCTTCCTCGAGCAGTACTTC. The encoded protein is CASRSFAGGFLEQYF.

Turning to this clone: This specimen includes other DNA sequences encoding the same CDR3. The chain recombines TRBV28 with TRBJ2-3, with a tentative D call TRBD2 (5 bases). V was cut by 5 bases and J by 0 bases, with 9 bases left in between. CDR1 is MDHEN, CDR2 SYDVKM, per germline. CDR3 length: 14 amino acids. The CDR3 DNA sequence: TGTGCCAGCAGTCTTCGGGGAAGCACAGATACGCAGTATTTT. Protein product: CASSLRGSTDTQYF.

The J gene is TRBJ1-1, the V gene TRBV6-4, with a possible D match to TRBD1 (5 bases). V lost 6 bases and J 1 base, leaving 9 bases between the germline ends. CDR1 and CDR2 from the germline V gene are MRHNA and SNTAGT. CDR3 length: 13 amino acids. The CDR3 region is CASRQQGNTEAFF. CDR3 sequence (DNA): TGTGCCAGCAGACAGCAGGGGAACACTGAAGCTTTCTTT.

This clone turned up a few times. The identical CDR3 is also encoded by other nucleotide sequences in the sample. The chain links TRBV5-4 to TRBJ1-5; D is ambiguous. Per germline, CDR1 SGHNT and CDR2 YYREEE (reference sequence). The CDR3 has 13 residues. V was trimmed by 0 bases and J by 3 bases, leaving 4 bases between them. The CDR3 nucleotides are TGTGCCAGCAGCTTGGATGTCAATCAGCCCCAGCATTTT. It translates to CASSLDVNQPQHF.

V usage is TRBV5-4 and J usage is TRBJ2-3, with TRBD1 identical over 9 bases. Trimming removed 4 bases from V and 2 bases from J; junction bases left unmatched: 8. This CDR3 comprises 16 residues. CDR1 is SGHNT, CDR2 YYREEE, per germline (reference sequence). CDR3: CASSLETGGATDTQYF. CDR3 sequence (DNA): TGTGCCAGCAGCCTGGAGACAGGGGGAGCCACAGATACGCAGTATTTT.

This rearrangement joins TRBV6-1 to TRBJ1-5; maybe TRBD1 (6 bases). The germline gives CDR1 MNHNS, CDR2 SASEGT. The CDR3 spans 14 residues. Trimming removed 7 bases from V and 5 bases from J, with 15 bases in between. The CDR3 here is CASIRGAEDQPQHF. The CDR3 nucleotides read TGTGCCAGCATCCGGGGGGCTGAGGATCAGCCCCAGCATTTT.

V gene TRBV6-5 combines with J gene TRBJ1-2; TRBD1 matches at 10 bases. Losses at the gene ends were 6 bases for V and 8 bases for J; bases not matched to a gene: 12. Germline assignment: CDR1 MNHEY and CDR2 SVGAGI. There are 15 residues in the CDR3. The chain's CDR3 is CASRPPAGQGNGYTF. The CDR3 DNA is TGTGCCAGCAGACCCCCAGCGGGACAGGGGAACGGCTACACCTTC.

V gene TRBV10-2 combines with J gene TRBJ2-3; D not certain. V lost 0 bases and J lost 4, with 11 bases in between. Germline V lookup: CDR1 WSHSY, CDR2 SAAADI. The CDR3 has 15 residues. CDR3 bases: TGCGCCAGCAGTGAGTCGTCGGTTAGTCCAGATACGCAGTATTTT. As protein: CASSESSVSPDTQYF.

The chain employs TRBV30 and TRBJ1-3; TRBD1 agrees at 9 bases. CDR1 is GTSNPN, CDR2 SVGIG, per germline (reference sequence). After removal of 5 bases from V and 0 bases from J, the junction contained 5 bases not matched to a gene. The length of the CDR3 is 15 residues. The CDR3 protein is CAWGPGQGSGNTIYF. The DNA for the CDR3 is TGTGCCTGGGGGCCGGGACAGGGCTCTGGAAACACCATATATTTT.

The genes are TRBV5-1 and TRBJ1-2, with D uncertain. Per germline, CDR1 SGHRS and CDR2 YFSETQ. The ends were cut back, 1 base at V and 5 bases at J, with 9 bases in the middle. The CDR3 runs 13 residues. The DNA of the CDR3 is TGCGCCAGCAGCTTGCAGGAAGCATATGGCTACACCTTC. Translation: CASSLQEAYGYTF.

Comments on this clone: With a far larger clone one base away, a read error is the likely cause. Other DNA variants within this sample encode the same CDR3. This chain joins TRBV5-1 and TRBJ2-1; unclear D gene. The V gene lost 0 bases and the J gene lost 0 bases, with 7 bases spanning the gap. This CDR3 comprises 15 residues. Germline V gives CDR1 SGHRS, CDR2 YFSETQ. The CDR3 protein is CASSLDSSSYNEQFF. The CDR3 coding sequence is TGCGCCAGCAGCTTGGATTCAAGCTCCTACAATGAGCAGTTCTTC.

The chain has TRBV6-4 and TRBJ2-1, with TRBD2 matching 10 bases. V shed 6 bases, J shed 6 bases, and the junction held 8 bases outside the gene matches. Germline V gene lookup returns CDR1 MRHNA and CDR2 SNTAGT. This CDR3 is built from 15 residues. As DNA, the CDR3 is TGTGCCAGCAGCTGGCTAGCGGGAGAGGCCAATGAGCAGTTCTTC. Translated, it gives CASSWLAGEANEQFF.

CDR3: CASSVGPPETQYF. DNA for the CDR3: TGTGCCAGCAGCGTAGGGCCCCCGGAGACCCAGTACTTC. The V call is TRBV9, the J call TRBJ2-5; D is ambiguous. The V and J ends lost 0 bases and 5 bases respectively, with 8 bases between them. This CDR3 has 13 residues. Germline loops: CDR1 SGDLS, CDR2 YYNGEE.

This clone was seen once. The chain combines TRBV7-9 with TRBJ2-3, with D perhaps TRBD1 or TRBD2 (5 bases each). The CDR3 extends over 15 amino acids. V was clipped by 1 base and J by 3 bases, with 11 bases between them. Germline values: CDR1 SEHNR, CDR2 FQNEAQ (reference sequence). The CDR3 sequence: CASSLEAGRTDTQYF. CDR3 coding DNA: TGTGCCAGCAGCTTAGAGGCAGGGAGAACAGATACGCAGTATTTT.

Only a few counts were recorded for this clone. The chain carries TRBV20-1 and TRBJ1-1; D unclear. In germline, CDR1 is DFQATT, CDR2 SNEGSKA (reference sequence). This CDR3 contains 10 residues. Trimming removed 6 bases at V and 11 bases at J, with 13 bases between. The CDR3 loop is CSALGRTAFF. The CDR3, as DNA: TGCAGTGCCCTGGGGAGGACGGCTTTCTTT.

The chain has TRBV4-1 and TRBJ1-2, with TRBD1 matching 8 bases. The germline gives CDR1 MGHRA, CDR2 YSYEKL. V trimming: 2 bases; J trimming: 3 bases; junction bases outside the gene matches: 2. The CDR3 is 14 amino acids. As DNA, the CDR3 is TGCGCCAGCAGCCAAACGGGACAGGACTATGGCTACACCTTC. Translation: CASSQTGQDYGYTF.

CDR3 in DNA: TGTGCCAGCGCCAACAGACTCACCCAAGAGACCCAGTACTTC. Translation gives CASANRLTQETQYF. J is TRBJ2-5 and V is TRBV28; no clear D. V lost 8 bases and J 1 base, leaving 14 bases between the germline ends. From germline, CDR1 is MDHEN and CDR2 SYDVKM. CDR3 length: 14 amino acids.

To note about this clone: The sample holds other DNA sequences that translate to the same CDR3. The V call is TRBV7-2, the J call TRBJ2-7; D remains unclear. Per germline, CDR1 SGHTA and CDR2 FQGNSA. CDR3 length: 12 residues. With 2 bases removed from V and 4 bases from J, the gap between germline ends came to 6 bases. The CDR3 sequence: CASSLTLYEQYF. CDR3 DNA sequence: TGTGCCAGCAGCTTAACACTATACGAGCAGTACTTC. The full variable domain, its missing parts supplied by reference TRBV7-2 and TRBJ2-7, is GAGVSQSPSNKVTEKGKDVELRCDPISGHTALYWYRQSLGQGLEFLIYFQGNSAPDKSGLPSDRFSAERTGGSVSTLTIQRTQQEDSAVYLCASSLTLYEQYFGPGTRLTVT.

Of note for this clone: The identical CDR3 is also encoded by other nucleotide sequences in the sample. The chain carries TRBV28 and TRBJ2-7; no firm D call. This CDR3 has 12 residues. Germline V gene data show CDR1 as MDHEN and CDR2 as SYDVKM. V lost 4 bases, J lost 3 bases, and 7 bases lay in between. CDR3 in DNA: TGTGCCAGCAGTTCTCCCTACTACGAGCAGTACTTC. Translating it yields CASSSPYYEQYF.

The chain is built from TRBV7-2 and TRBJ1-2; D is possibly TRBD1 (6 bases). Trimming removed 1 base from V and 8 bases from J, with 14 bases in between. Per germline, CDR1 SGHTA and CDR2 FQGNSA. CDR3 size: 14 residues. The CDR3 DNA reads as TGTGCCAGCAGCTTAGAATGGGGGGCGGAGGGCTACACCTTC. Protein sequence: CASSLEWGAEGYTF.

The chain combines TRBV4-1 with TRBJ1-1; D gene unclear. Germline CDR1 is MGHRA and CDR2 is YSYEKL. Trimming took off 4 bases at V and 1 base at J, with 10 bases between the two ends. CDR3 size: 14 residues. The CDR3 here is CASSPIAQNTEAFF. The CDR3 coding sequence is TGCGCCAGCAGCCCAATCGCCCAGAACACTGAAGCTTTCTTT.

This rearrangement joins TRBV4-1 to TRBJ2-7; D remains ambiguous. V was cut by 1 base and J by 3 bases, with 13 bases left in between. CDR3 size: 15 residues. The germline gives CDR1 MGHRA, CDR2 YSYEKL. For the CDR3, the DNA is TGCGCCAGCAGCCAAGCTCTAGGCTTCAGCTACGAGCAGTACTTC. It encodes CASSQALGFSYEQYF.

The chain recombines TRBV5-1 with TRBJ2-3; 7 bases line up with TRBD2. The CDR3 totals 14 residues. Germline CDR1 SGHRS, CDR2 YFSETQ. The V gene end was trimmed by 0 bases and the J gene end by 6 bases; junction bases not matched to a gene: 4. Written as DNA, the CDR3 is TGCGCCAGCAGCTTGGGGCGGGAGTCCGATACGCAGTATTTT. Amino acid sequence: CASSLGRESDTQYF.

This clone was counted only a few times. J is TRBJ2-5 and V is TRBV28; D remains ambiguous. V dropped 10 bases and J dropped 5 bases, with 17 bases sitting between them. Per the germline V gene, CDR1 is MDHEN and CDR2 is SYDVKM. The CDR3 loop spans 13 amino acids. The CDR3 spells CATCSSDRETQYF. CDR3 nucleotides: TGTGCCACCTGTTCGAGCGATCGGGAGACCCAGTACTTC.

V and J are TRBV7-8 and TRBJ2-1; D ambiguous. The CDR3 is 16 amino acids. With 2 bases removed from V and 6 bases from J, the gap between germline ends came to 17 bases. Germline lookup yields CDR1 SGHVS and CDR2 FQNEAQ. CDR3 amino acids: CASSLFWASLGNEQFF. The CDR3 nucleotides are TGTGCCAGCAGCTTATTTTGGGCAAGTTTGGGCAATGAGCAGTTCTTC.

The J gene is TRBJ1-2, the V gene TRBV18, with D possibly matching TRBD1 (6 bases). The germline V and J ends were trimmed by 4 bases and 4 bases, with 13 bases remaining between them. CDR3 length: 14 residues. CDR1 is KGHSH and CDR2 is LQKENI in the germline V gene. The CDR3 here is CASSLRQDSYGYTF. CDR3 bases: TGTGCCAGCTCACTAAGACAGGATTCCTATGGCTACACCTTC. The full variable domain, its missing parts supplied by reference TRBV18 and TRBJ1-2, is NAGVMQNPRHLVRRRGQEARLRCSPMKGHSHVYWYRQLPEEGLKFMVYLQKENIIDESGMPKERFSAEFPKEGPSILRIQQVVRGDSAAYFCASSLRQDSYGYTFGSGTRLTVV.

This chain joins TRBV4-2 and TRBJ1-4; the match to TRBD1 covers 7 bases. Germline V gene lookup returns CDR1 LGHNA and CDR2 YNFKEQ. V lost 2 bases and J lost 5; bases outside the gene matches: 2. The CDR3 runs 14 residues. The CDR3 nucleotides read TGTGCCAGCAGCCAACAACAGGGGAATGAAAAACTGTTTTTT. Protein product: CASSQQQGNEKLFF.

The chain joins TRBV6-1 to TRBJ2-2; 11 bases map to TRBD2. The CDR3 length is 14 residues. With 10 bases clipped from V and 6 bases from J, the junction kept 7 bases outside the gene matches. Germline CDR1 and CDR2: MNHNS and SASEGT. CDR3 region: CATLAGGGSGELFF. DNA for the CDR3: TGTGCCACCCTAGCGGGAGGCGGGTCCGGGGAGCTGTTTTTT.

This chain uses TRBV7-9 with TRBJ2-2; possible D gene TRBD2, 5 bases. This CDR3 comprises 13 residues. Germline lookup yields CDR1 SEHNR and CDR2 FQNEAQ (reference sequence). V lost 3 bases to trimming and J lost 8 bases, with 10 bases between them. Written as DNA, the CDR3 is TGTGCCAGCAGCTTGCTGGAGGAAGGGGAGCTGTTTTTT. Its protein is CASSLLEEGELFF.

This chain uses TRBV25-1 with TRBJ2-5, with D hard to call. The J call may be faulty, since TRBJ2-7 better matches the DNA end. This CDR3 comprises 14 residues. Germline lookup yields CDR1 MGHDK and CDR2 SYGVNS. CDR3 DNA: TGTGCCAGTCTTACTCCGGGTCCCTCCTACGAGCAGTACTTC. Its translation: CASLTPGPSYEQYF.

V is TRBV5-4 and J is TRBJ1-2, with 8 nucleotides matching TRBD1. CDR1 and CDR2 (germline): SGHNT, YYREEE (reference sequence). There are 13 residues in the CDR3. V lost 4 bases to trimming and J lost 6 bases; unmatched junction nucleotides: 5. For the CDR3, the DNA is TGTGCCAGCAGCCAGGACAGGGACCATGGCTACACCTTC. Translating it yields CASSQDRDHGYTF. Combining the CDR3 with reference TRBV5-4 and TRBJ1-2 gives the whole variable domain ETGVTQSPTHLIKTRGQQVTLRCSSQSGHNTVSWYQQALGQGPQFIFQYYREEENGRGNFPPRFSGLQFPNYSSELNVNALELDDSALYLCASSQDRDHGYTFGSGTRLTVV.